Here is one T cell receptor (beta chain) with its context. Its target is unknown. Amplification used 60 Vbeta primers and 13 Jbeta primers. Here immunoSEQ multiplex PCR was the method, and the copy in TCRdb shows in-frame clones only, minus some. Of 150,000 to 200,000 clones in the sample, under 85% are singletons; the top ten hold 4.1%. These data originate in a study of cytomegalovirus exposure and HLA in healthy donors. General study findings and limits: High specificity and sensitivity for cytomegalovirus status were reported for the classifier. From TCR beta sequences, most subjects' HLA-A and HLA-B alleles were reportedly predicted accurately.

Sequencing was carried out using PBMCs. This TCR derives from a man between 50 and 59 years old in good health and CMV-seropositive.

The CDR3 DNA follows: TGTGCCAGCAGTTTATGGGGCGTCACCGGGGAGCTGTTTTTT. Translated: CASSLWGVTGELFF. This chain joins TRBV28 and TRBJ2-2, with D uncertain. The CDR3 covers 14 residues. From germline, CDR1 is MDHEN and CDR2 SYDVKM. V dropped 0 bases and J dropped 4 bases, with 6 bases sitting between them. The variable domain in full, with the rest retrieved from reference TRBV28 and TRBJ2-2, is DVKVTQSSRYLVKRTGEKVFLECVQDMDHENMFWYRQDPGLGLRLIYFSYDVKMKEKGDIPEGYSVSREKKERFSLILESASTNQTSMYLCASSLWGVTGELFFGEGSRLTVL.